The clone carrying this T cell receptor beta chain was seen ten or more times. Its antigen is unidentified. These data originate in a study of blood T cells in healthy people across ages. The authors ran a second PCR of about 6 to 11 cycles using a sample-barcoded 5' primer and a J-beta primer mix. TCRdb reanalysed the 5' RACE reads using MiXCR and keeps one entry per CDR3 protein. The data hold roughly 1.6 million distinct CDR3 sequences, with about 31% observed a single time. The germline V gene encodes CDR1 SGHAT and CDR2 FQNNGV. V was pared by 6 bases and J by 2 bases, with 14 bases between. This CDR3 has 15 residues. Overall study results and limits: While age rose, TCR beta diversity per million T cells dropped in a roughly linear way. Estimated diversity across one million T cells was deemed an underestimate. Both higher diversity and more naive CD4+ cells marked long-lived donors when set against aged donors. The CMV status of each donor remained undetermined, and this could have confounded shifts in expanded clonotypes.

Material for sequencing was blood. The rearrangement links TRBV11-2 to TRBJ1-5; perhaps TRBD1 as D (5 bases). The receptor was derived from a woman in her 30s in good health. The CDR3 region is CASSLRGGGNQPQHF. The CDR3 region has the DNA TGTGCCAGCAGTCTTCGGGGGGGAGGCAATCAGCCCCAGCATTTT.